The T cell receptor beta chain under discussion was sequenced for a study of blood T cell repertoires in COVID-19. Overall study context: The origin of the acute and convalescent COVID-19 samples was the United States, Italy and Spain. In each case, the material was cDNA or gDNA derived from T cells, B-cell-depleted T cells, or PBMCs.

Authors' processing steps: Amplification from reference gene primers served as the basis for estimated nucleated cell counts. The data were produced by immunoSEQ multiplex PCR, yet TCRdb's version contains in-frame clones alone and is incomplete. V and J calls and clone size are copied from that table; D and trimming were computed from the DNA. The sample holds fewer than 350,000 clones, around 87% seen once. This CDR3 comprises 15 residues. With 7 bases removed from V and 6 bases from J, the gap between germline ends came to 16 bases. The V gene's germline CDR1 is MNHEY and CDR2 SMNVEV (reference sequence).

Sequenced input: peripheral blood. This receptor was taken from a woman aged 45-59 years who had recovered from COVID-19. This rearrangement joins TRBV27 to TRBJ1-6; D is possibly TRBD1 (6 bases). In DNA form, the CDR3 reads TGTGCCAGCACCCAACGACAGGCCGGTAATTCACCCCTCCACTTT. This sequence encodes CASTQRQAGNSPLHF.